This entry concerns a single TCR beta chain. V trimming: 0 bases; J trimming: 6 bases; junction bases outside the gene matches: 7. Germline CDR1 and CDR2: LGHDT and YNNKEL (reference sequence). CDR3 length: 15 amino acids. This record comes from a study of blood T cell repertoires in COVID-19. About the research overall: PBMCs, B-cell-depleted T cells, or T cells provided the cDNA or gDNA that made up the material.

Original processing methods: For nucleated cells, counts were estimated from reference gene primer amplification. Profiled with immunoSEQ multiplex PCR; TCRdb holds only in-frame clones, not every one. D and trimming come from the DNA, and the V and J calls and clone size come from that table. The profile shows about 230,000 clones, approximately 84% of them singletons. The chain links TRBV3-1 (or the pseudogene TRBV3-2) to TRBJ2-5, with 7 bases matching TRBD1. This clonotype was obtained from a man aged 40-49 years with acute or convalescent COVID-19. Sample: peripheral blood. The CDR3 region is CASSQDLATGQTQYF. The CDR3 region has the DNA TGTGCCAGCAGCCAAGATCTGGCGACAGGGCAGACCCAGTACTTC.